The present T cell receptor beta chain was sequenced within a study of T cells in Graves' hyperthyroidism and ophthalmopathy. This clonotype came up many times. CDR3 length equals 15 residues. Germline lookup yields CDR1 DFQATT and CDR2 SNEGSKA (reference sequence). Trimming removed 4 bases from V and 4 bases from J; junction bases left unmatched: 8. Amplification yielded TCR beta CDR3 regions, with RNA transcripts as the source. During a first-round RT-PCR of the TCR CDR3, the HTBI primer set was used. TCRdb ran MiXCR on the multiplex PCR reads and lists one entry per CDR3 protein. This table has about 350,000 distinct CDR3 sequences, roughly 13% appearing once. Disease lasting under 3 months, a NOSPECS grade of at least 4, and a Clinical Activity Score of at least 3 were features of the ophthalmopathy patients. Any patient presenting with uncontrolled infection, other autoimmune disease, pregnancy or lactation was left out.

The chain combines TRBV20-1 with TRBJ2-1, with 9 bases fitting TRBD1. The sequenced material came from blood. This TCR was sampled from a woman in her thirties or forties with Graves' ophthalmopathy. The CDR3 DNA is TGCAGTGCTACAGTTGGACAGGGGCCATACAATGAGCAGTTCTTC. This gives the protein CSATVGQGPYNEQFF.